Below, 9 T cell receptor beta chains from the same sample are listed, as sequenced in a study of identical twins. MiXCR, run by TCRdb on the 5' RACE reads, gives a single entry per CDR3 protein. Of some 200,000 distinct CDR3 sequences detected, around 6.8% appear once; the ten largest clones hold approximately 2%. This sample also belongs to another study, concerning yellow fever vaccine responses in identical twins.

Sequencing was carried out using memory (CD45RO+) T cells sorted from blood. The receptors here all came from a woman aged 18-29 years in good health.

This clonotype was picked up many times. The V gene is TRBV5-1, the J gene TRBJ2-3, with D possibly being TRBD1 (6 bases). There are 16 residues in the CDR3. V lost 4 bases and J 1 base, leaving 16 bases between the germline ends. Germline V lookup: CDR1 SGHRS, CDR2 YFSETQ. This CDR3 reads CASSPQQGWGTDTQYF. The DNA for the CDR3 is TGCGCCAGCAGCCCGCAACAGGGATGGGGCACAGATACGCAGTATTTT.

V is TRBV21-1 and J is TRBJ2-4; the DNA was not used to check the table's D call, TRBD1. TRBV21-1 is reported as a pseudogene. The length of the CDR3 is 17 residues. DNA for the CDR3: TGTGCCAGCAGCAAATCGAGTCAGGGGGGTACCAAAAACATTCAGTACTTC. This encodes CASSKSSQGGTKNIQYF.

This clonotype occurred a few times. The chain has TRBV5-4 and TRBJ1-1; D unclear. CDR3 length: 14 amino acids. Per the germline V gene, CDR1 is SGHNT and CDR2 is YYREEE (reference sequence). Trimming removed 6 bases from V and 4 bases from J, with 16 bases in between. CDR3 nucleotides: TGTGCCAGCACCCACATCACCATGGGCACTGAAGCTTTCTTT. Protein sequence: CASTHITMGTEAFF.

This clonotype was seen ten or more times. The V and J genes are TRBV5-1 and TRBJ1-1; D call uncertain. This CDR3 has 16 amino acids. V lost 0 bases, J lost 5 bases, and 17 bases lay in between. Germline V gene sequence: CDR1 SGHRS, CDR2 YFSETQ. The CDR3, as DNA: TGCGCCAGCAGCTTGGGGGCAAGGTTGGGGTCGACTGAAGCTTTCTTT. Protein product: CASSLGARLGSTEAFF.

The genes are TRBV7-2 and TRBJ1-5; D gene ambiguous. The CDR3 covers 13 residues. Trimming cost V 1 base and J 10 bases, with 11 bases left between them. CDR1 and CDR2 from the germline V gene are SGHTA and FQGNSA. The CDR3 nucleotides are TGTGCCAGCAGCTTAGTGAGCTTCCACCCCCAGCATTTT. Translated, it gives CASSLVSFHPQHF.

This clonotype was counted only a few times. The chain recombines TRBV18 with TRBJ2-3, with TRBD1 matching over 9 bases. After removal of 3 bases from V and 3 bases from J, the junction contained 13 bases not matched to a gene. Germline CDR1 and CDR2: KGHSH and LQKENI. This CDR3 is 18 amino acids long. The CDR3 region is CASSPRLQGARGTDTQYF. CDR3 bases: TGTGCCAGCTCACCTCGACTACAGGGGGCGAGGGGGACAGATACGCAGTATTTT.

The chain employs TRBV20-1 and TRBJ2-3; 9 bases align to TRBD2. The CDR3 runs 15 residues. V lost 3 bases and J lost 3; bases outside the gene matches: 7. Germline V CDR1 and CDR2: DFQATT, SNEGSKA (reference sequence). The CDR3 protein is CSASRGGAGTDTQYF. The CDR3, as DNA: TGCAGTGCTAGTCGCGGGGGGGCCGGGACAGATACGCAGTATTTT.

This clonotype appeared many times. This chain connects TRBV6-4 to TRBJ2-3, with D hard to call. Trimming took 0 bases from V and 4 from J, leaving 14 bases between them. This CDR3 is built from 16 residues. The germline CDR1 and CDR2 sequences are MRHNA and SNTAGT. The CDR3, as DNA: TGTGCCAGCAGTGACTCTTTTGGCTACACGGCAGATACGCAGTATTTT. It translates to CASSDSFGYTADTQYF.

The rearrangement joins TRBV20-1 to TRBJ1-2; no clear D. Trimming cost V 1 base and J 8 bases, with 20 bases left between them. This CDR3 is built from 15 residues. Germline-derived CDR1 and CDR2 are DFQATT and SNEGSKA (reference sequence). CDR3 sequence (DNA): TGCAGTGCTAGAGTATTCGACGGGCAGAGGAGGGGCTACACCTTC. Protein product: CSARVFDGQRRGYTF.